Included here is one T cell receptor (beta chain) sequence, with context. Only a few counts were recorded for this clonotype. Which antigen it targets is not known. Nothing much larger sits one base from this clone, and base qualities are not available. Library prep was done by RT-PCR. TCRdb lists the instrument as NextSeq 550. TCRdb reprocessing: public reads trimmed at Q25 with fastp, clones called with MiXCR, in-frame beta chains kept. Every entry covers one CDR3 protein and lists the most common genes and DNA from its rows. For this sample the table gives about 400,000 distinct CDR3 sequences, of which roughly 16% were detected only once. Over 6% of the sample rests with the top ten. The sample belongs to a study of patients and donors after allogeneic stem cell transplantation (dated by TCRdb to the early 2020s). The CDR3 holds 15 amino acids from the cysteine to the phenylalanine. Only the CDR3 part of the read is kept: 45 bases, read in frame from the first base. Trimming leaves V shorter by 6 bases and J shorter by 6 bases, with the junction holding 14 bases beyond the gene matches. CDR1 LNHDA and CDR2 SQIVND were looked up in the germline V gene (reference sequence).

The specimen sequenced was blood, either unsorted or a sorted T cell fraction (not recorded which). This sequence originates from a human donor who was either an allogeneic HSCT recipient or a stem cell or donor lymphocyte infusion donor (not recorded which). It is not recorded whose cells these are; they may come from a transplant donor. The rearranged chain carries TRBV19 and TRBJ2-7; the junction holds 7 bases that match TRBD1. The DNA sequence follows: TGTGCCAGTAGGAGCGGCTCGGGACAGACGAGCGAGCAGTACTTC. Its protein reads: CASRSGSGQTSEQYF.